This TCR beta chain appears in the sequencing data of a study of identical twins. Note on this clonotype: The antigen is not known.

TCRdb redid the calling of the 5' RACE reads with MiXCR, one entry per CDR3 protein. The sample contains some 1,700,000 distinct CDR3 sequences, less than 40% of which appear only once. CDR1 and CDR2 (germline): GTSNPN, SVGIG (reference sequence). CDR3 length equals 11 residues. V was shortened by 1 base and J by 6 bases, with 4 bases between the two germline ends. Study outcomes and limitations: It was cross-sectional statistical analysis, not following the same donors, that the conclusions relied on.

The genes are TRBV30 and TRBJ2-1; D remains unclear. The TCR originated in a newborn girl in good health. The sequencing sample was made of cord blood. The CDR3 sequence is CAWSGSNEQFF. The DNA for the CDR3 is TGTGCCTGGAGTGGTTCCAATGAGCAGTTCTTC.